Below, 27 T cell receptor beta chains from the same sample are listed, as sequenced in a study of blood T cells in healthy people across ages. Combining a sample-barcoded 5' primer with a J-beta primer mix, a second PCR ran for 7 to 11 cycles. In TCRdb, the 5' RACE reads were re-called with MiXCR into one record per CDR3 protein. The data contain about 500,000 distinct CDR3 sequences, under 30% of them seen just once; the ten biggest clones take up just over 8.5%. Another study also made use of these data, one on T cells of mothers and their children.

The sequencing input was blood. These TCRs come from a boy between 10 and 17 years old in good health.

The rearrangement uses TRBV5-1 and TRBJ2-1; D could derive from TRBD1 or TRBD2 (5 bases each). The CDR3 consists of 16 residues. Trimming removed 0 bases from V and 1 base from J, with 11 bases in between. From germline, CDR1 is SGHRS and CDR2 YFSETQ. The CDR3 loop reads CASSLEAGASYNEQFF. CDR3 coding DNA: TGCGCCAGCAGCTTGGAGGCCGGGGCATCCTACAATGAGCAGTTCTTC.

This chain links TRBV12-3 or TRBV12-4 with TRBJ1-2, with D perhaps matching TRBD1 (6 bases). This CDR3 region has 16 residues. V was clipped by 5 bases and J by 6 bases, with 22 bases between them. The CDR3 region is CASSHLGQGKDDGYTF. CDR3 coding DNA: TGTGCCAGCAGTCACCTTGGGCAGGGGAAGGATGATGGCTACACCTTC.

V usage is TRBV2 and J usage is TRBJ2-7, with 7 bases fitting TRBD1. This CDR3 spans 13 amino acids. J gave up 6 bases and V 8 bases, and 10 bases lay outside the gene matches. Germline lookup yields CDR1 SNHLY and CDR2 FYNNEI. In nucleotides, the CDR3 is TGTGCCAGCGCCCCCTGGGCAGGGGGCGAGCAGTACTTC. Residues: CASAPWAGGEQYF.

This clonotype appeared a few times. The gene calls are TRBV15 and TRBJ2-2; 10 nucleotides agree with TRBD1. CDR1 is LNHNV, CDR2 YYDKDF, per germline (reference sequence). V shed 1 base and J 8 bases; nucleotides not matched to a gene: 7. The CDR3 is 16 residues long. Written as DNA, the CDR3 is TGTGCCACCAGCAGAGCGGGACAGGGGATTAGTGGGGAGCTGTTTTTT. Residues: CATSRAGQGISGELFF.

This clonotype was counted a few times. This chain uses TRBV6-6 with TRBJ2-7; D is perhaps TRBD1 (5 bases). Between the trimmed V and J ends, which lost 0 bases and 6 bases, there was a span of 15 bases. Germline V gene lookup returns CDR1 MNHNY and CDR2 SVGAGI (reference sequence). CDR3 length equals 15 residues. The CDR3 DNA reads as TGTGCCAGCAGTTACTCGGGTTCGGGCAGGGCCGAGCAGTACTTC. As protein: CASSYSGSGRAEQYF.

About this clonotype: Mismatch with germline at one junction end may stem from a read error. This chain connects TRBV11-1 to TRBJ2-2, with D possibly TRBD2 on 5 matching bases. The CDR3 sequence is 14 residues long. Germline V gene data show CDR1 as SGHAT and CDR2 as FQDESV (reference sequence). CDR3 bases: TGTGCCAGCAGCTTAGTAGGGAACACCGGGGAGCCGTTTTTT. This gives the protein CASSLVGNTGEPFF.

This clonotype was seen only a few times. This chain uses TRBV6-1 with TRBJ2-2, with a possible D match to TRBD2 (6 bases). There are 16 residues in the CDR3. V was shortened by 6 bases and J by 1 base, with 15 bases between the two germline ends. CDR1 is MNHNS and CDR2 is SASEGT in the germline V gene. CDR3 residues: CASSLGDGGNTGELFF. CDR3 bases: TGTGCCAGCAGCCTAGGTGACGGGGGGAACACCGGGGAGCTGTTTTTT.

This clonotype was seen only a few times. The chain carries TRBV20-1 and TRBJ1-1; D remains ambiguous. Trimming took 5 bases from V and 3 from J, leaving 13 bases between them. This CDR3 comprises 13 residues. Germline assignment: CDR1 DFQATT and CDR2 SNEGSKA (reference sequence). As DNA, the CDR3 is TGCAGTGCTTCCACGCTCCCTTACACTGAAGCTTTCTTT. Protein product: CSASTLPYTEAFF.

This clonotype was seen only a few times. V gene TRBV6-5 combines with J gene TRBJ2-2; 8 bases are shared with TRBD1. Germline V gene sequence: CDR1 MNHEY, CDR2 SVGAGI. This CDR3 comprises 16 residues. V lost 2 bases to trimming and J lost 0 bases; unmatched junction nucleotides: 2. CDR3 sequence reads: CASSYRGQANTGELFF. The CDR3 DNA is TGTGCCAGCAGTTACCGGGGACAGGCGAACACCGGGGAGCTGTTTTTT.

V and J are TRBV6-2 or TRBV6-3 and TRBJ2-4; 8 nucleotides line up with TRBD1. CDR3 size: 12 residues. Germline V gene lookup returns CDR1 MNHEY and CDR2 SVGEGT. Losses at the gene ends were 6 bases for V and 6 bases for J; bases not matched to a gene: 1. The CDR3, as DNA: TGTGCCAGCAGCGACAGGGGAAACATTCAGTACTTC. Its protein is CASSDRGNIQYF.

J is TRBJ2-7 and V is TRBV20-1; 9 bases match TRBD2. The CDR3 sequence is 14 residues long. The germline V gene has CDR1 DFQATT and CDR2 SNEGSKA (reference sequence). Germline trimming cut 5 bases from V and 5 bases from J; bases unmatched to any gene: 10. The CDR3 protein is CSAELPGTSNEQYF. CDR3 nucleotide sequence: TGCAGTGCTGAATTGCCCGGGACTAGCAACGAGCAGTACTTC.

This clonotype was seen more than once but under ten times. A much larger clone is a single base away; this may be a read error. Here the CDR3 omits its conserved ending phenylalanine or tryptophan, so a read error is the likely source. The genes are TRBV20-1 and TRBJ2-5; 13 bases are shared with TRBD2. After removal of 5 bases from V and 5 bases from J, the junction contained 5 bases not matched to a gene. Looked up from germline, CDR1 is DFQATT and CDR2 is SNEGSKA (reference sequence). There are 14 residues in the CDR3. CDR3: CSARTSGGWETQYL. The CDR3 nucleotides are TGCAGTGCTCGGACTAGCGGGGGATGGGAGACCCAGTACCTC.

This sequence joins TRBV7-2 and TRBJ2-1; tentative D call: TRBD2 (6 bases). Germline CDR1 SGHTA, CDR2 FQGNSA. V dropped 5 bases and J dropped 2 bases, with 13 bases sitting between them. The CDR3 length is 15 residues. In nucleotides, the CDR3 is TGTGCCAGCAGCGCCGGGGGAGCCCCCTACAATGAGCAGTTCTTC. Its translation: CASSAGGAPYNEQFF.

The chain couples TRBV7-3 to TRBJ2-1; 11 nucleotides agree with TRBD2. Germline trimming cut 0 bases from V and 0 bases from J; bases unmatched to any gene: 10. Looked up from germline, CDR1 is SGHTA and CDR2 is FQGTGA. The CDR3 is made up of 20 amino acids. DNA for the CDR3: TGTGCCAGCAGCTTAACGCCCGTCGTAGGGACTAGCGGCTCCTACAATGAGCAGTTCTTC. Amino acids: CASSLTPVVGTSGSYNEQFF.

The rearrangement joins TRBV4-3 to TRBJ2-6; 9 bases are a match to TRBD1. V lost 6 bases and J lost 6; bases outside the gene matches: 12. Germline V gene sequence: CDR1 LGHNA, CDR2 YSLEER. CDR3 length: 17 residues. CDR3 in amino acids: CASRGGTGRPSANVLTF. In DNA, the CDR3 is TGCGCCAGCAGAGGAGGGACAGGGAGGCCCTCGGCCAACGTCCTGACTTTC.

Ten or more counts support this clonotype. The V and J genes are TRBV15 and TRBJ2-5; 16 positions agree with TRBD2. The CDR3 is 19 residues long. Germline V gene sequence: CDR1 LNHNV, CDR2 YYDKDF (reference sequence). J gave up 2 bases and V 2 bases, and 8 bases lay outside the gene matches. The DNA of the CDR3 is TGTGCCACCAGCAGACCGGGACTAGCGGGAGGGAAGCTGCAAGAGACCCAGTACTTC. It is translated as CATSRPGLAGGKLQETQYF.

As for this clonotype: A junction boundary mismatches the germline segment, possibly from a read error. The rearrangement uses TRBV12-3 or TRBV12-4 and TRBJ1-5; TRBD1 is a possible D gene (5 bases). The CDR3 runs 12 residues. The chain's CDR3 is CASSFPGQPRHF. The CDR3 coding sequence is TGTGCCAGCAGTTTTCCAGGGCAGCCCCGGCATTTT.

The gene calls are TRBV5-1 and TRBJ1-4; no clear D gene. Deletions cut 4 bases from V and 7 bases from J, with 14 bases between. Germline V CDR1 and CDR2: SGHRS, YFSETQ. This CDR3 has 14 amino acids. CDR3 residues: CASSPGREGEKLFF. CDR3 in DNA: TGCGCCAGCAGCCCCGGTCGTGAGGGTGAAAAACTGTTTTTT.

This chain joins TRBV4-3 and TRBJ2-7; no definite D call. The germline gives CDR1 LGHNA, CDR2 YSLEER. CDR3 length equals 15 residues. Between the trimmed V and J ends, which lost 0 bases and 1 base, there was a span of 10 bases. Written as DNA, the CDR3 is TGCGCCAGCAGCCAAGACTGGTCTAGGTCCTACGAGCAGTACTTC. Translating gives CASSQDWSRSYEQYF.

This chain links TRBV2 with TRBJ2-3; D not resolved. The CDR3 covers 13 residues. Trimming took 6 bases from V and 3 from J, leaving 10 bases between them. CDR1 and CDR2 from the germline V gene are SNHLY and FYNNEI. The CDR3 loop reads CASRASETDTQYF. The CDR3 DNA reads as TGTGCCAGCAGGGCCAGCGAGACAGATACGCAGTATTTT.

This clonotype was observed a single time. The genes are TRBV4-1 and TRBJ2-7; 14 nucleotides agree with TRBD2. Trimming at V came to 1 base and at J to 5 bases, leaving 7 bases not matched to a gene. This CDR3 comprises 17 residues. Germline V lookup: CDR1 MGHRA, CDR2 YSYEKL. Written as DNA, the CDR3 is TGCGCCAGCAGCCAAGTTCCGGGACTAGCGGGAGCCCACGAGCAGTACTTC. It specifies CASSQVPGLAGAHEQYF.

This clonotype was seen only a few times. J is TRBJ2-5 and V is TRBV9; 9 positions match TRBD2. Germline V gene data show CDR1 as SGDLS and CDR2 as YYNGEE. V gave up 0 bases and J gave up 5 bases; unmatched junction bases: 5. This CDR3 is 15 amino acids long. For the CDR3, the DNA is TGTGCCAGCAGCGTAGATGGGACTAGCAAGGAGACCCAGTACTTC. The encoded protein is CASSVDGTSKETQYF. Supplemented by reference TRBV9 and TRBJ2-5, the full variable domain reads DSGVTQTPKHLITATGQRVTLRCSPRSGDLSVYWYQQSLDQGLQFLIQYYNGEERAKGNILERFSAQQFPDLHSELNLSSLELGDSALYFCASSVDGTSKETQYFGPGTRLLVL.

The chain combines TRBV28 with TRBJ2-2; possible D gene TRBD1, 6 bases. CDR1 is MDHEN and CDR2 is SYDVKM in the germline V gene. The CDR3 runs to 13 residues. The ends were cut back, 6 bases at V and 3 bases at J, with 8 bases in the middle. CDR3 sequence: CASSSGDTGELFF. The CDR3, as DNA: TGTGCCAGCAGCTCAGGGGACACCGGGGAGCTGTTTTTT.

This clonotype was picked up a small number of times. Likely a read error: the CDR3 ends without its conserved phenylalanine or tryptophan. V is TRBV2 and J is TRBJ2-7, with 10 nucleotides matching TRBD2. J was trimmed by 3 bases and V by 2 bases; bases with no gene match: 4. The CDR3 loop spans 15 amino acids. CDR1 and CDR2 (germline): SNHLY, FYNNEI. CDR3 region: CASSEILAGDYEQYL. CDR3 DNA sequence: TGTGCCAGCAGTGAAATTCTAGCGGGGGACTACGAGCAGTACCTC.

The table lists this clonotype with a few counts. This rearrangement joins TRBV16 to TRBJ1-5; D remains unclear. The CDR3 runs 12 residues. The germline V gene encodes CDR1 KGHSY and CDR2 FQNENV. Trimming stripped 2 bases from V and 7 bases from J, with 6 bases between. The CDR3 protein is CASSQLRQPQHF. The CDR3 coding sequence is TGTGCCAGCAGCCAACTTCGGCAGCCCCAGCATTTT.

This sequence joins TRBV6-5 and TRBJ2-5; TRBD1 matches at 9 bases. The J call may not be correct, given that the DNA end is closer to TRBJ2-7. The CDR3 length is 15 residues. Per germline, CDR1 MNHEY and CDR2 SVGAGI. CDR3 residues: CASSKSGQGLYEQYF. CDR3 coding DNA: TGTGCCAGCAGTAAGTCGGGACAGGGACTCTACGAGCAGTACTTC.

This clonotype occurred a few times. The CDR3, as DNA: TGTGCCAGCAGCTTAGCTAGCGGTTTCCCGGGGGAGACCCAGTACTTC. This encodes CASSLASGFPGETQYF. V is TRBV11-2 and J is TRBJ2-5; 7 bases align to TRBD2. The junction had 10 bases not matched to a gene; V was cut back by 1 base and J by 5 bases. Germline V lookup: CDR1 SGHAT, CDR2 FQNNGV. The CDR3 runs to 16 residues.